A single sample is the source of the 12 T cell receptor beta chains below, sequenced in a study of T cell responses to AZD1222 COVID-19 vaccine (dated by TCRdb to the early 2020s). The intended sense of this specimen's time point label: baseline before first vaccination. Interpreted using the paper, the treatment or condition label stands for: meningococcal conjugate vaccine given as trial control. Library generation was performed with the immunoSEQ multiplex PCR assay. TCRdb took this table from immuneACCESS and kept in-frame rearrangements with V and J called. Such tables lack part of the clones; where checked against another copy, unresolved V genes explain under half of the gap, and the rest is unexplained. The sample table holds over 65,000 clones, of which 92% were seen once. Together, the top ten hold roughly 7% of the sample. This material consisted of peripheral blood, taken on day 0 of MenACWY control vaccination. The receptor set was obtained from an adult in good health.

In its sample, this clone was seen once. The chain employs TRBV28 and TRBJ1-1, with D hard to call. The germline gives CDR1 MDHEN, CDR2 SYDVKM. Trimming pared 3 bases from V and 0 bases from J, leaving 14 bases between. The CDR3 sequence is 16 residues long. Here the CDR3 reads CASSLSLGPLNTEAFF. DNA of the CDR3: TGTGCCAGCAGTTTGTCCCTGGGCCCTTTGAACACTGAAGCTTTCTTT.

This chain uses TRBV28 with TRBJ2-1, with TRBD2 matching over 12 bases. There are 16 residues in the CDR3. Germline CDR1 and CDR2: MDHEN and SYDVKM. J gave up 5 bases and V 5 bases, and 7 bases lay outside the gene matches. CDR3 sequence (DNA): TGTGCCAGCAGTCCCTTGACTAGCGGGGGAAACAATGAGCAGTTCTTC. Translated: CASSPLTSGGNNEQFF. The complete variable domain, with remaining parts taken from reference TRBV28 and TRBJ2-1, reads DVKVTQSSRYLVKRTGEKVFLECVQDMDHENMFWYRQDPGLGLRLIYFSYDVKMKEKGDIPEGYSVSREKKERFSLILESASTNQTSMYLCASSPLTSGGNNEQFFGPGTRLTVL.

As DNA, the CDR3 is TGTGCCAGTAGTATCCCGGGAGGAAACACCATATATTTT. This codes for CASSIPGGNTIYF. The gene calls are TRBV19 and TRBJ1-3; D is undetermined. Germline values: CDR1 LNHDA, CDR2 SQIVND (reference sequence). Trimming shortened V by 3 bases and J by 4 bases, and 7 bases separated the two germline ends. This CDR3 spans 13 amino acids.

The CDR3 region is CASSLLAGGPETQYF. As DNA, the CDR3 is TGTGCCAGCAGTTTACTAGCGGGGGGGCCGGAGACCCAGTACTTC. This chain links TRBV28 with TRBJ2-5, with 12 nucleotides matching TRBD2. Germline V CDR1 and CDR2: MDHEN, SYDVKM. With 2 bases clipped from V and 5 bases from J, the junction kept 3 bases outside the gene matches. CDR3 length: 15 residues.

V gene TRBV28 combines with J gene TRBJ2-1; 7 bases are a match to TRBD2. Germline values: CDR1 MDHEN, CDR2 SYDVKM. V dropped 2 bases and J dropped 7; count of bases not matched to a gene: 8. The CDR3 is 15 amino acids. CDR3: CASSLSGREGNEQFF. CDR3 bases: TGTGCCAGCAGTTTAAGTGGGAGGGAAGGAAATGAGCAGTTCTTC.

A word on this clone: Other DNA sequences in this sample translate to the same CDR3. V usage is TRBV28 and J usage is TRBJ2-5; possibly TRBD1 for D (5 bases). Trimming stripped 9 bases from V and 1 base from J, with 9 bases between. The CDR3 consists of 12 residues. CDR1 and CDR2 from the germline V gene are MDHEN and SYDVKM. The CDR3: CASRQGQETQYF. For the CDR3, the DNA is TGTGCCAGTAGGCAGGGCCAAGAGACCCAGTACTTC.

In DNA form, the CDR3 reads TGTGCCAGCAGCTTAGTGTCGGGTATTGGAGAGACCCAGTACTTC. This encodes CASSLVSGIGETQYF. The chain joins TRBV7-9 to TRBJ2-5; no definite D call. V lost 1 base and J lost 4, with 13 bases in between. Germline CDR1 reads SEHNR; CDR2 reads FQNEAQ (reference sequence). This CDR3 has 15 amino acids.

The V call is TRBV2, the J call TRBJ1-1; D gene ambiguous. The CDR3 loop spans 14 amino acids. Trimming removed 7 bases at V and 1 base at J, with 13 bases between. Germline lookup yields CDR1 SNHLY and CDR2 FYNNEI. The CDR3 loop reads CASKALETNTEAFF. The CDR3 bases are TGTGCCAGCAAGGCGCTCGAGACGAACACTGAAGCTTTCTTT. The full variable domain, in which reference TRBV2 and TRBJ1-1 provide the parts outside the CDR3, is EPEVTQTPSHQVTQMGQEVILRCVPISNHLYFYWYRQILGQKVEFLVSFYNNEISEKSEIFDDQFSVERPDGSNFTLKIRSTKLEDSAMYFCASKALETNTEAFFGQGTRLTVV.

For the CDR3, the DNA is TGTGCCAGCTCTCTGAGACCTGGAAACACCATATATTTT. Its translation: CASSLRPGNTIYF. The rearrangement links TRBV28 to TRBJ1-3; no clear D. In germline, CDR1 is MDHEN, CDR2 SYDVKM. CDR3 length equals 13 residues. The ends were cut back, 8 bases at V and 2 bases at J, with 10 bases in the middle. Based on the CDR3 plus reference TRBV28 and TRBJ1-3, the full variable domain is DVKVTQSSRYLVKRTGEKVFLECVQDMDHENMFWYRQDPGLGLRLIYFSYDVKMKEKGDIPEGYSVSREKKERFSLILESASTNQTSMYLCASSLRPGNTIYFGEGSWLTVV.

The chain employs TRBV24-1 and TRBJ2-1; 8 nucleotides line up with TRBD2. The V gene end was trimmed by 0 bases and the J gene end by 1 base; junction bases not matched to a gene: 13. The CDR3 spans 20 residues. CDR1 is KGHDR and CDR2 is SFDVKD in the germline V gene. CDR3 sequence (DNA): TGTGCCACCAGTGATTTGAATCGTAGGGTCGGGACTAGTTCCTACAATGAGCAGTTCTTC. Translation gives CATSDLNRRVGTSSYNEQFF.

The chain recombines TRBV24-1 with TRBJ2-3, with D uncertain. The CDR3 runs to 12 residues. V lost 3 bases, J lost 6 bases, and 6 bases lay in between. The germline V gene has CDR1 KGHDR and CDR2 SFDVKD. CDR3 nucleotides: TGTGCCACCAGTGATCATTTGGATACGCAGTATTTT. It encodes CATSDHLDTQYF.

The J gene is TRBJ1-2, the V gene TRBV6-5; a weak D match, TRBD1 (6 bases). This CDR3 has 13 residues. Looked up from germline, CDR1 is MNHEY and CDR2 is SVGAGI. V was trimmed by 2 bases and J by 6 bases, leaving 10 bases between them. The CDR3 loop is CASSYTTGDGYTF. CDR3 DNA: TGTGCCAGCAGTTACACGACAGGTGATGGCTACACCTTC.